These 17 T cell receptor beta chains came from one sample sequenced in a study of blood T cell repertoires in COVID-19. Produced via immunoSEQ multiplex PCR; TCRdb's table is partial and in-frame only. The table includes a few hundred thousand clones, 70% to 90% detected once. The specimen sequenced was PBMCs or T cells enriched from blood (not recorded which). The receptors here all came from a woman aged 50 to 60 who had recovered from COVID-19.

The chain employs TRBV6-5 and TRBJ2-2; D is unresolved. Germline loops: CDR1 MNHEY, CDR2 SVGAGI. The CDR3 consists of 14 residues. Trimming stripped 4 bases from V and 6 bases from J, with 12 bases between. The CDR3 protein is CASSSDGFSGELFF. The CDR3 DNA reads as TGTGCCAGCAGTTCCGACGGGTTCTCCGGGGAGCTGTTTTTT.

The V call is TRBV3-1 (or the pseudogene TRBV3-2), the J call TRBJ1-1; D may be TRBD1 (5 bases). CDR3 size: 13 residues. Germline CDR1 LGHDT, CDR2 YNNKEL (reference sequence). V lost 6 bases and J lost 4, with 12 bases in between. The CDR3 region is CASRATGSTEAFF. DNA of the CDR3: TGTGCCAGCAGGGCCACAGGAAGCACTGAAGCTTTCTTT.

CDR3 in amino acids: CASRESSGNTIYF. CDR3 sequence (DNA): TGTGCCAGCAGGGAGAGCTCTGGAAACACCATATATTTT. The chain uses TRBV2 and TRBJ1-3, with D uncertain. This CDR3 spans 13 amino acids. Per germline, CDR1 SNHLY and CDR2 FYNNEI. The V end was cut by 6 bases, the J end by 0 bases, with 6 bases between.

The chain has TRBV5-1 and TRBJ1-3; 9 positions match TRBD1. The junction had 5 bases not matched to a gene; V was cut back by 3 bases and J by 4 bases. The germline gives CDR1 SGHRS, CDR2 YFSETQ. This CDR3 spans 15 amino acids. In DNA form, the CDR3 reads TGCGCCAGCAGCTCGGGACAGGGAGCAGGAAACACCATATATTTT. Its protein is CASSSGQGAGNTIYF.

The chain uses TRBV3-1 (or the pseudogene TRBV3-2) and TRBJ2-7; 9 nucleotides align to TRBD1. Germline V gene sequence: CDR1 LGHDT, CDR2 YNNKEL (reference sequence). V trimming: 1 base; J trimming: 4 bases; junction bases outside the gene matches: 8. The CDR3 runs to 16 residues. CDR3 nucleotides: TGTGCCAGCAGCCAAGCGTCGGGGACAGGGTATTACGAGCAGTACTTC. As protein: CASSQASGTGYYEQYF.

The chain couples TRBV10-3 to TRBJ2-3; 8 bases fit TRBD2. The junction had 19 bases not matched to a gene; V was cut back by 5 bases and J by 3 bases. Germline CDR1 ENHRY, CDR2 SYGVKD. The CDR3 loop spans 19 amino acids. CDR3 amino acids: CAISRGGTRGSGWTDTQYF. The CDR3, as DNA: TGTGCCATCAGTCGAGGAGGGACTAGAGGTTCAGGGTGGACAGATACGCAGTATTTT.

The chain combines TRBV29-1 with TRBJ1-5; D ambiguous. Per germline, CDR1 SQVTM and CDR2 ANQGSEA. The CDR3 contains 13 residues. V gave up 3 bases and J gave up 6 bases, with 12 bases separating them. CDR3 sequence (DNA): TGCAGCGTTGATTCGGGATCGGGTCAGCCCCAGCATTTT. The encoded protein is CSVDSGSGQPQHF.

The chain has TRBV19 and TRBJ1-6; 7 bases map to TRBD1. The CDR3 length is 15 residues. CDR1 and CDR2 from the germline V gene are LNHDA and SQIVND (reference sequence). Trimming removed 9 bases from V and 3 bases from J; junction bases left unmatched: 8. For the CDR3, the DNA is TGTGCCAGCAGCTACAGGGGCATCTATAATTCACCCCTCCACTTT. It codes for CASSYRGIYNSPLHF.

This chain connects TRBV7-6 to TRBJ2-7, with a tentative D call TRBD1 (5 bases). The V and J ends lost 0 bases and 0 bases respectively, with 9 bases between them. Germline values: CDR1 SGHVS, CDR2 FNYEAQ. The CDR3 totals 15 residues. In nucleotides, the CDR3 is TGTGCCAGCAGCTTAGCCCCAGGGAACTCCTACGAGCAGTACTTC. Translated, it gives CASSLAPGNSYEQYF.

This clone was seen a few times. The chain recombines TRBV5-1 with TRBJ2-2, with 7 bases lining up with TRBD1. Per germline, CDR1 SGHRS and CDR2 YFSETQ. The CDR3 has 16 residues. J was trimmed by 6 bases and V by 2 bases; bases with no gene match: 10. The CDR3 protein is CASSFRGRGIPGELFF. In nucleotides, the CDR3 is TGCGCCAGCAGCTTTAGGGGCAGGGGGATCCCCGGGGAGCTGTTTTTT.

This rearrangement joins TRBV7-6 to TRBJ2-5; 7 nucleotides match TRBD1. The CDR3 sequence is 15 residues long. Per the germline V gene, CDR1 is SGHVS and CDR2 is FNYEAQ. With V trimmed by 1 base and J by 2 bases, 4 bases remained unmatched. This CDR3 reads CASSLGQGVQETQYF. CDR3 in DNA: TGTGCCAGCAGCTTAGGCCAGGGGGTACAAGAGACCCAGTACTTC.

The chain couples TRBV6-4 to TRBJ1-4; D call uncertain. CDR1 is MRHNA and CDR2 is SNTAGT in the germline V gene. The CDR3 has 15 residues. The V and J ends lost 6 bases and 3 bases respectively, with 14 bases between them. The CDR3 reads CASSHRWLANEKLFF. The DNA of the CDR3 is TGTGCCAGCAGCCACCGTTGGCTGGCTAATGAAAAACTGTTTTTT.

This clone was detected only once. CDR3 coding DNA: TGTGCCAGCAGCCCACTCGGGACTAGCGGAAACATTCAGTACTTC. The encoded protein is CASSPLGTSGNIQYF. The chain combines TRBV7-9 with TRBJ2-4, with 11 positions matching TRBD2. The germline V gene has CDR1 SEHNR and CDR2 FQNEAQ (reference sequence). This CDR3 has 15 residues. Losses at the gene ends were 5 bases for V and 6 bases for J; bases not matched to a gene: 6.

The CDR3 sequence: CASSSPDRDVRETQYF. The CDR3 DNA is TGTGCCAGCAGTTCACCCGACAGGGACGTACGAGAGACCCAGTACTTC. V is TRBV28 and J is TRBJ2-5; 7 bases are shared with TRBD1. The CDR3 spans 16 residues. The V gene end was trimmed by 4 bases and the J gene end by 4 bases; junction bases not matched to a gene: 12. The germline V gene encodes CDR1 MDHEN and CDR2 SYDVKM. Based on the CDR3 plus reference TRBV28 and TRBJ2-5, the full variable domain is DVKVTQSSRYLVKRTGEKVFLECVQDMDHENMFWYRQDPGLGLRLIYFSYDVKMKEKGDIPEGYSVSREKKERFSLILESASTNQTSMYLCASSSPDRDVRETQYFGPGTRLLVL.

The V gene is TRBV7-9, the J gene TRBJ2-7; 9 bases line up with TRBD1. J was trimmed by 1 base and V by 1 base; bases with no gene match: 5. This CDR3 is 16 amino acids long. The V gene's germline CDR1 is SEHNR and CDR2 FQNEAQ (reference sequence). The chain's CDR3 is CASSLVGTGRSYEQYF. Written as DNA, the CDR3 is TGTGCCAGCAGCTTAGTCGGGACAGGGAGATCCTACGAGCAGTACTTC. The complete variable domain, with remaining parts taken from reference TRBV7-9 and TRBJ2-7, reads DTGVSQNPRHKITKRGQNVTFRCDPISEHNRLYWYRQTLGQGPEFLTYFQNEAQLEKSRLLSDRFSAERPKGSFSTLEIQRTEQGDSAMYLCASSLVGTGRSYEQYFGPGTRLTVT.

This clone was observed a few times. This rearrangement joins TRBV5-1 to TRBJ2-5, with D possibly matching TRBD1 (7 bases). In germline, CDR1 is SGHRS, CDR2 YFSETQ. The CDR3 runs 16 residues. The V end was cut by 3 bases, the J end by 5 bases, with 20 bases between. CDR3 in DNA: TGCGCCAGCAGCTCTGGATACCAGACAGGGAGGGAGACCCAGTACTTC. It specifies CASSSGYQTGRETQYF.

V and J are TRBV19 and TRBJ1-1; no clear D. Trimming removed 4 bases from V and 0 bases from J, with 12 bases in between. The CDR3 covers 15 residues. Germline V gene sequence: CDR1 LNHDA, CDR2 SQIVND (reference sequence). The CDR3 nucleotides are TGTGCCAGTAGTACCGAGTACCTTATGAACACTGAAGCTTTCTTT. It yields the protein CASSTEYLMNTEAFF. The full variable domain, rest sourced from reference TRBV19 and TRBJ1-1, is DGGITQSPKYLFRKEGQNVTLSCEQNLNHDAMYWYRQDPGQGLRLIYYSQIVNDFQKGDIAEGYSVSREKKESFPLTVTSAQKNPTAFYLCASSTEYLMNTEAFFGQGTRLTVV.